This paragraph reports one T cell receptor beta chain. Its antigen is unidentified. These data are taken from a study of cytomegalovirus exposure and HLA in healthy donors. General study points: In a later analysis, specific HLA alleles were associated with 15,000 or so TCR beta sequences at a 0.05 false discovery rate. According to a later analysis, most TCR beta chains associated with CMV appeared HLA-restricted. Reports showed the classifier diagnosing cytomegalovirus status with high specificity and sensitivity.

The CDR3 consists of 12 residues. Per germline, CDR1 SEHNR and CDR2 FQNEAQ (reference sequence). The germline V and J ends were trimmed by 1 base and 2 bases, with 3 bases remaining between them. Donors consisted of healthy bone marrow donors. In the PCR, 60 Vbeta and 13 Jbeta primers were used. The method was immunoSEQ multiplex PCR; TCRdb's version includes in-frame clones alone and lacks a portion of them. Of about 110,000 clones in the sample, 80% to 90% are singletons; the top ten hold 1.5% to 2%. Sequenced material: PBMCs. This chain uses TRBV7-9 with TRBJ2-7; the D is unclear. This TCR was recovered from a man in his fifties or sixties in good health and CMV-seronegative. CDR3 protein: CASSLGAYEQYF. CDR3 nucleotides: TGTGCCAGCAGCTTAGGAGCCTACGAGCAGTACTTC.